The clone carrying this TCR beta chain was seen only once. The sample belongs to a study of blood T cell repertoires in COVID-19. CDR3 length equals 9 residues. Germline assignment: CDR1 MNHEY and CDR2 SMNVEV (reference sequence). The method was immunoSEQ multiplex PCR; TCRdb's version includes in-frame clones alone and lacks a portion of them. The table lists about 320,000 clones, over 80% of them singletons. The receptor comes from a woman aged 18 to 35 who had recovered from COVID-19. Specimen: PBMCs or T cells enriched from blood (not recorded which). The V gene is TRBV27, the J gene TRBJ2-7; TRBD2 is a possible D gene (6 bases). This CDR3 is CAGGGEQYF. DNA of the CDR3: TGTGCAGGCGGAGGGGAGCAGTACTTC.